This T cell receptor beta chain was profiled in a study of beta chain features in type 1 diabetes. Of the isolated RNA, all was reverse transcribed, and so the sequenced material was expressed TCRB transcripts. Using immunoSEQ multiplex PCR, the repertoire was profiled, and TCRdb retains in-frame clones only, with some absent. The sample holds around 280,000 clones, under 8.5% seen once. Study observations and caveats: Over-representation of high TCR-expressing cells was a possible consequence of cDNA sequencing. HLA influence on TCRB rearrangement stayed unresolved here. In all four CD4+ subsets, TCRB CDR3 length was significantly, moderately reduced in type 1 diabetes.

This clone was seen a few times. Its matching antigen is unknown. Germline CDR1 and CDR2: SQVTM and ANQGSEA. Between the trimmed V and J ends, which lost 0 bases and 0 bases, there was a span of 6 bases. This CDR3 has 14 residues. The chain is built from TRBV29-1 and TRBJ1-3; D remains unclear. The sample was central memory CD4+ T cells from blood. The origin of this receptor is a woman under 30 in good health. CDR3 protein: CSVEEGISGNTIYF. The CDR3 DNA reads TGCAGCGTTGAAGAAGGGATCTCTGGAAACACCATATATTTT.